This T cell receptor (beta chain) originates from a study of blood T cell repertoires in COVID-19. Across the whole study: From the United States, Italy and Spain came samples of acute and convalescent COVID-19. From T cells, B-cell-depleted T cells, or PBMCs came the material, which was cDNA or gDNA.

In the authors' methods: Estimated nucleated cell counts came from reference gene primer amplification. The assay was immunoSEQ multiplex PCR, and TCRdb's table has in-frame clones only and misses some. V and J calls and clone size come straight from that table; D and trimming were deduced from the DNA. Of fewer than 350,000 clones listed, 70% to 90% are singletons. Germline CDR1 is SGHDN and CDR2 is FVKESK. The trim removed 1 base at V and 2 bases at J, leaving 5 bases unmatched. The CDR3 consists of 18 residues. This TCR came from a man aged 18-30 years with active or convalescent COVID-19. Sequenced sample: peripheral blood. This sequence joins TRBV14 and TRBJ2-2; 12 bases are a match to TRBD2. CDR3 coding DNA: TGTGCCAGCAGCCAAGGACTAGCGGGGGCCATTAACACCGGGGAGCTGTTTTTT. Its translation: CASSQGLAGAINTGELFF.